These T cell receptor beta chains were read from a single sample in a study of blood T cell repertoires in COVID-19. Only in-frame clones appear in the TCRdb table, and some are missing; sequencing was by immunoSEQ multiplex PCR. The profile shows roughly 250,000 clones, approximately 87% of them singletons. The sample comprised peripheral blood. These TCRs come from a woman in her twenties or thirties with COVID-19, enrolled during active disease. CDR3s leave out the opening cysteine and the closing phenylalanine or tryptophan. Not all rows give a size; the values are once, few, many and, for expanded clones, a class.

v_gene	j_gene	abundance	CDR3aa
TRBV20-1	TRBJ1-2	few	SGGGVDGYT
TRBV2	TRBJ1-4	.	ASRVPGNEKLF
TRBV27	TRBJ2-3	.	ASNSGGADTQY
TRBV25-1	TRBJ1-5	.	ASSEGNWNQPQH
TRBV12-3/TRBV12-4	TRBJ2-7	.	ASSSGIGEQY
TRBV5-4	TRBJ1-2	.	ASSLGGQVKGYT
TRBV29-1	TRBJ1-2	.	SVEEDRVDT
TRBV4-1	TRBJ2-7	once	ASSQGRGVEYEQY
TRBV10-3	TRBJ1-6	.	AISERTALGSPLH
TRBV11-3	TRBJ1-3	once	ASRRMTDGSTIY
TRBV19	TRBJ2-1	.	ASRPGRGSEQF
TRBV3-1/TRBV3-2	TRBJ2-3	few	ASSQDEQGRSTDTQY
TRBV25-1	TRBJ2-1	.	ASSLVAYNEQF
TRBV10-1	TRBJ2-1	.	ASSDYRGSSYNEQF
TRBV6-1	TRBJ1-1	.	ASSDRMVLNMNTEAF
TRBV10-2	TRBJ1-4	.	ASSLRGGTAKLF
TRBV5-1	TRBJ2-1	.	ASSLELARNEQF
TRBV6-5	TRBJ2-7	.	ASSFAGARFYEQY
TRBV28	TRBJ2-5	.	ASSLGGIQETQY
TRBV12-5	TRBJ1-2	.	ASGFAQGADGYT
TRBV19	TRBJ2-4	few	ASSTNAISKNIQY
TRBV3-1/TRBV3-2	TRBJ1-2	.	ASSQDSTVLSYGYT
TRBV12-3/TRBV12-4	TRBJ2-1	.	ASRAGGRNEQF
TRBV7-9	TRBJ2-5	.	ASRTTSAGFETQY
TRBV3-1/TRBV3-2	TRBJ1-3	.	ASSQDTLRGSSGNTIY
TRBV6-5	TRBJ2-1	many	ASNAGTGLQEQF
TRBV6-2/TRBV6-3	TRBJ2-5	.	ASSSSQATGVGETQY
TRBV5-1	TRBJ2-5	.	ASSPEIVRGQETQY
TRBV6-5	TRBJ1-2	.	ASRSGQGANYGYT
TRBV15	TRBJ2-7	.	ATSTPGMVYEQY
TRBV6-1	TRBJ1-2	.	ASNLDRGDNYGYT
TRBV5-4	TRBJ1-1	.	ASSKGQGAEAF
TRBV6-2/TRBV6-3	TRBJ2-7	.	ASSSLPDSGVETYEQY
TRBV27	TRBJ1-2	once	ASSTVRGLRGYT
TRBV6-5	TRBJ1-6	.	ASSPFGEGHSPLH
TRBV19	TRBJ2-7	.	ASSIKGAFYEQY
TRBV28	TRBJ2-5	.	ASSSPGQETQY
TRBV7-2	TRBJ2-7	.	ASSSRPYEQY
TRBV4-1	TRBJ2-7	.	ASSQDGAQGLEQY
TRBV23-1	TRBJ1-2	.	ASSQWLYGYT
TRBV3-1/TRBV3-2	TRBJ2-7	.	ASSQDVGGREQY
TRBV2	TRBJ2-3	.	ASRQAGGSSDTQY
TRBV6-1	TRBJ1-1	.	ASSEAAGLTEAF
TRBV4-1	TRBJ1-3	.	ASSQGQGTGGNTIY
TRBV10-3	TRBJ2-7	.	AISDDIPPYEQY
TRBV27	TRBJ1-1	.	ASSFLQPALTEAF
TRBV4-2	TRBJ2-7	.	ASSQLTSGGAYEQY
TRBV2	TRBJ1-4	.	ASRTTGYGELF
TRBV3-1/TRBV3-2	TRBJ2-3	.	ASSQDMGSGGTDTQY
TRBV27	TRBJ1-1	.	ASGFLGAEAF
TRBV5-1	TRBJ1-6	few	ASSLQGWGSPLH
TRBV5-6	TRBJ1-1	.	ASSRQEGMNTEAF
TRBV2	TRBJ1-4	.	ASRRDLNEKLF
TRBV19	TRBJ1-1	.	ASSINEQAEAF
TRBV10-3	TRBJ2-6	.	AISVGAGANVLT
TRBV7-9	TRBJ2-5	once	ASSLRGIRTEETQY
TRBV5-1	TRBJ1-6	.	ASSRDRINSPLH
TRBV27	TRBJ2-1	.	ASSFIGQGLHNEQF
TRBV6-5	TRBJ1-2	.	ASIDSSYGYT
TRBV6-1	TRBJ2-7	.	ASSELAGGPHEQY